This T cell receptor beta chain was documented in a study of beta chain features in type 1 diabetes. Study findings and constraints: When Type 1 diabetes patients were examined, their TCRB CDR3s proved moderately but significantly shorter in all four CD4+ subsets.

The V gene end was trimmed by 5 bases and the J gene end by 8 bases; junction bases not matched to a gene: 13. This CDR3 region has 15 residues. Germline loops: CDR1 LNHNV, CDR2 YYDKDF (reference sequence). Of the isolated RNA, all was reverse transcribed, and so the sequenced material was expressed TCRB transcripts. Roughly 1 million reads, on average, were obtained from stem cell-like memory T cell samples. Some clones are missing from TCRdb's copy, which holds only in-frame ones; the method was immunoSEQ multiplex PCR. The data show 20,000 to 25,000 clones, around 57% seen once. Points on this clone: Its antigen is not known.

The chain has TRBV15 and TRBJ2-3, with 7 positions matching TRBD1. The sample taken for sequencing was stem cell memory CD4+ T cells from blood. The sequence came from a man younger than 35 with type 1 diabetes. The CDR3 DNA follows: TGTGCCACCAGCCAATTGGACAGGTATCTAGGTACGCAGTATTTT. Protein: CATSQLDRYLGTQYF.